The 29 T cell receptor beta chains below all came from one sample that was sequenced in a study of blood T cells in healthy people across ages. With a J-beta primer mix and a sample-barcoded 5' primer, a second PCR ran about 6 to 11 cycles. TCRdb recomputed calls from the 5' RACE reads with MiXCR, one row per CDR3 protein. The profile shows fewer than 2,000,000 distinct CDR3 sequences, 30% to 40% of them singletons. The source material was blood. The source is a woman in her thirties in good health.

This clonotype was seen ten or more times. V and J are TRBV5-1 and TRBJ2-7, with D possibly matching TRBD2 (6 bases). The CDR3 sequence is 18 residues long. Trimming stripped 2 bases from V and 2 bases from J, with 23 bases between. Germline-derived CDR1 and CDR2 are SGHRS and YFSETQ. CDR3 sequence: CASSFTSKGLDATYEQYF. The DNA for the CDR3 is TGCGCCAGCAGCTTCACCTCAAAGGGACTGGACGCGACCTACGAGCAGTACTTC.

The gene calls are TRBV5-1 and TRBJ2-3, with D perhaps TRBD2 (6 bases). The germline V gene encodes CDR1 SGHRS and CDR2 YFSETQ. The length of the CDR3 is 13 residues. V was clipped by 0 bases and J by 11 bases, with 13 bases between them. The CDR3 DNA sequence: TGCGCCAGCAGCTTGGCCGATGGGACTCAGCAGTATTTT. This gives the protein CASSLADGTQQYF.

This sequence joins TRBV29-1 and TRBJ1-6; D unclear. The CDR3 loop spans 13 amino acids. Trimming removed 7 bases from V and 1 base from J, with 8 bases in between. Looked up from germline, CDR1 is SQVTM and CDR2 is ANQGSEA. CDR3: CSARASYNSPLHF. The DNA for the CDR3 is TGCAGCGCGAGGGCGTCCTATAATTCACCCCTCCACTTT.

The CDR3 sequence is CASSLSQGAGYEQYF. The CDR3 DNA sequence: TGTGCCAGCAGTTTGTCGCAGGGGGCCGGCTACGAGCAGTACTTC. The chain recombines TRBV27 with TRBJ2-7; the match to TRBD1 covers 8 bases. This CDR3 has 15 residues. The J segment lost 3 bases and the V segment lost 3 bases, leaving 7 bases of the junction unmatched. CDR1 MNHEY and CDR2 SMNVEV come from the germline V gene (reference sequence).

This clonotype has at least ten counts. The rearrangement joins TRBV10-3 to TRBJ2-1, with 10 bases lining up with TRBD2. Germline values: CDR1 ENHRY, CDR2 SYGVKD. J gave up 6 bases and V 10 bases, and 3 bases lay outside the gene matches. This CDR3 is 12 amino acids long. The DNA for the CDR3 is TGTGCCACCCGGACTAGCGGCAATGAGCAGTTCTTC. Protein product: CATRTSGNEQFF.

This chain links TRBV4-2 with TRBJ2-7; 7 bases align to TRBD2. The CDR3 contains 19 residues. The germline CDR1 and CDR2 sequences are LGHNA and YNFKEQ. The junction had 19 bases not matched to a gene; V was cut back by 0 bases and J by 5 bases. The CDR3 nucleotides are TGTGCCAGCAGCCAAGATCGGCTAGCGGTAATGGGTGGGGCCCACGAGCAGTACTTC. This gives the protein CASSQDRLAVMGGAHEQYF.

This clonotype has a handful of counts. The genes are TRBV11-2 and TRBJ1-6; the match to TRBD1 covers 9 bases. V was pared by 2 bases and J by 4 bases, with 6 bases of the junction left unmatched. The CDR3 has 17 residues. Germline V gives CDR1 SGHAT, CDR2 FQNNGV. In DNA, the CDR3 is TGTGCCAGCAGCTTAACACGGACAGGGGAGTATAATTCACCCCTCCACTTT. Translating gives CASSLTRTGEYNSPLHF. The full variable domain, with the rest looked up from reference TRBV11-2 and TRBJ1-6, is EAGVAQSPRYKIIEKRQSVAFWCNPISGHATLYWYQQILGQGPKLLIQFQNNGVVDDSQLPKDRFSAERLKGVDSTLKIQPAKLEDSAVYLCASSLTRTGEYNSPLHFGNGTRLTVT.

This clonotype has more than one count but fewer than ten. The gene calls are TRBV29-1 and TRBJ1-2; TRBD1 might be the D (6 bases). Germline CDR1 is SQVTM and CDR2 is ANQGSEA. The CDR3 length is 12 residues. V lost 6 bases and J lost 6, with 14 bases in between. In DNA, the CDR3 is TGCAGCGTGAGGGGGGGGCTAAATGGCTACACCTTC. It translates to CSVRGGLNGYTF.

This clonotype occurred a few times. V is TRBV5-1 and J is TRBJ2-1; 10 nucleotides line up with TRBD2. Germline-derived CDR1 and CDR2 are SGHRS and YFSETQ. This CDR3 has 17 residues. Trimming cost V 4 bases and J 0 bases; bases outside gene matches: 7. CDR3: CASSIGTSASSYNEQFF. As DNA, the CDR3 is TGCGCCAGCAGCATAGGGACTAGCGCGAGCTCCTACAATGAGCAGTTCTTC.

This clonotype was observed many times. The chain combines TRBV11-2 with TRBJ2-1; TRBD2 agrees at 11 bases. The CDR3 is 17 amino acids. Germline V gene lookup returns CDR1 SGHAT and CDR2 FQNNGV. Trimming at V came to 0 bases and at J to 2 bases, leaving 3 bases not matched to a gene. CDR3 amino acids: CASSLELAGGPYNEQFF. The CDR3 bases are TGTGCCAGCAGCTTAGAGCTAGCGGGGGGCCCCTACAATGAGCAGTTCTTC.

There are a few counts of this clonotype. The chain couples TRBV30 to TRBJ2-7, with 9 bases matching TRBD1. The CDR3 consists of 12 residues. V was pared by 0 bases and J by 9 bases, with 3 bases of the junction left unmatched. Germline V gene lookup returns CDR1 GTSNPN and CDR2 SVGIG (reference sequence). The CDR3 protein is CAWSVGTGRQYF. CDR3 bases: TGTGCCTGGAGTGTAGGGACAGGGCGGCAGTACTTC.

This rearrangement joins TRBV15 to TRBJ2-7; either TRBD1 or TRBD2 may fit D (5 bases each). CDR1 LNHNV and CDR2 YYDKDF come from the germline V gene (reference sequence). This CDR3 has 14 residues. The germline V and J ends were trimmed by 5 bases and 3 bases, with 14 bases remaining between them. The CDR3 spells CATSFGTALYEQYF. The CDR3 DNA follows: TGTGCCACCAGCTTCGGGACGGCCCTCTACGAGCAGTACTTC.

In its sample, this clonotype was seen many times. V and J are TRBV4-1 and TRBJ2-1; TRBD2 agrees at 11 bases. Germline values: CDR1 MGHRA, CDR2 YSYEKL. The J segment lost 15 bases and the V segment lost 0 bases, leaving 16 bases of the junction unmatched. The CDR3 sequence is 17 residues long. The DNA for the CDR3 is TGCGCCAGCAGCCAAGACGTGTCCGGGACTAGCGGAACTAGAAGGTTCTTC. Protein product: CASSQDVSGTSGTRRFF.

The chain joins TRBV4-2 to TRBJ2-3, with TRBD1 matching 7 bases. The CDR3 has 16 residues. Trimming took 5 bases from V and 3 from J; bases not matched to a gene: 11. Looked up from germline, CDR1 is LGHNA and CDR2 is YNFKEQ. This chain's CDR3 is CASSAGLTGPTDTQYF. The CDR3 DNA reads TGTGCCAGCAGCGCGGGTTTGACAGGGCCTACAGATACGCAGTATTTT.

The chain links TRBV27 to TRBJ2-2; 8 nucleotides align to TRBD2. This CDR3 spans 15 amino acids. V shed 6 bases and J 5 bases; nucleotides not matched to a gene: 8. Germline V lookup: CDR1 MNHEY, CDR2 SMNVEV (reference sequence). The CDR3 region has the DNA TGTGCCAGCAGCCAACCGGGACTAGAAACCGGGGAGCTGTTTTTT. Protein: CASSQPGLETGELFF.

The chain is built from TRBV2 and TRBJ2-1; 12 bases line up with TRBD2. CDR1 and CDR2 (germline): SNHLY, FYNNEI. The CDR3 is 15 amino acids. V trimming: 4 bases; J trimming: 6 bases; junction bases outside the gene matches: 4. CDR3 sequence: CASSGLAGAFNEQFF. CDR3 DNA: TGTGCCAGCAGTGGACTAGCGGGGGCGTTCAATGAGCAGTTCTTC.

This sequence joins TRBV2 and TRBJ2-3, with 11 bases matching TRBD2. Losses at the gene ends were 8 bases for V and 2 bases for J; bases not matched to a gene: 6. The CDR3 contains 15 residues. Germline CDR1 and CDR2: SNHLY and FYNNEI. This chain's CDR3 is CASQGTSGSTDTQYF. DNA for the CDR3: TGTGCCAGCCAAGGGACTAGCGGATCCACAGATACGCAGTATTTT. Drawing the rest from reference TRBV2 and TRBJ2-3, the complete variable domain is EPEVTQTPSHQVTQMGQEVILRCVPISNHLYFYWYRQILGQKVEFLVSFYNNEISEKSEIFDDQFSVERPDGSNFTLKIRSTKLEDSAMYFCASQGTSGSTDTQYFGPGTRLTVL.

Many counts were recorded for this clonotype. This chain links TRBV11-2 with TRBJ2-5, with TRBD2 as a possible D gene (5 bases). V lost 0 bases, J lost 6 bases, and 11 bases lay in between. Germline assignment: CDR1 SGHAT and CDR2 FQNNGV. CDR3 length: 14 amino acids. Here the CDR3 reads CASSLELASQTQYF. The DNA of the CDR3 is TGTGCCAGCAGCTTAGAGCTAGCTAGCCAGACCCAGTACTTC.

The chain links TRBV6-1 to TRBJ1-5; D may be TRBD1 (5 bases). CDR1 MNHNS and CDR2 SASEGT come from the germline V gene. The CDR3 runs 18 residues. V was trimmed by 2 bases and J by 5 bases, leaving 22 bases between them. The CDR3 coding sequence is TGTGCCAGCAGTGAACAAGGTCGACGGGGGGTAAGGGATCAGCCCCAGCATTTT. Translation gives CASSEQGRRGVRDQPQHF.

The table lists this clonotype with a few counts. This chain uses TRBV24-1 with TRBJ2-1; D may match TRBD1 or TRBD2 (5 bases each). The V gene lost 6 bases and the J gene lost 5 bases, with 13 bases spanning the gap. The germline gives CDR1 KGHDR, CDR2 SFDVKD. CDR3 length: 14 residues. CDR3 loop: CATSRGDRNNEQFF. DNA of the CDR3: TGTGCCACCAGTCGAGGGGATAGGAACAATGAGCAGTTCTTC.

This clonotype was detected a few times. CDR3 nucleotides: TGTGCCACGTCTCGGGGTCTACGGACGCAGTATTTT. Protein: CATSRGLRTQYF. The chain links TRBV14 to TRBJ2-3, with D possibly being TRBD2 (5 bases). The CDR3 sequence is 12 residues long. Germline CDR1 and CDR2: SGHDN and FVKESK. The germline V and J ends were trimmed by 10 bases and 9 bases, with 17 bases remaining between them.

The sample holds a few counts of this clonotype. The chain links TRBV18 to TRBJ2-3; 9 bases align to TRBD2. CDR1 KGHSH and CDR2 LQKENI come from the germline V gene. The CDR3 has 17 residues. V dropped 3 bases and J dropped 2; count of bases not matched to a gene: 9. CDR3 DNA sequence: TGTGCCAGCTCACCGACGCGGGGGGGATATACCACAGATACGCAGTATTTT. Translated, it gives CASSPTRGGYTTDTQYF.

In the case of this clonotype: A much bigger clone sits one base away, suggesting this may be a read error. This sequence joins TRBV29-1 and TRBJ2-7; 9 nucleotides line up with TRBD1. CDR3 length equals 12 residues. The junction had 4 bases not matched to a gene; V was cut back by 7 bases and J by 3 bases. CDR1 and CDR2 (germline): SQVTM, ANQGSEA. This CDR3 reads CSAGTGCYEQYF. The CDR3 DNA reads TGCAGCGCCGGGACAGGGTGCTACGAGCAGTACTTC.

This clonotype was counted a few times. This chain connects TRBV20-1 to TRBJ2-7, with 7 bases aligning to TRBD1. Germline V lookup: CDR1 DFQATT, CDR2 SNEGSKA (reference sequence). The CDR3 runs to 15 residues. J was trimmed by 2 bases and V by 3 bases; bases with no gene match: 10. CDR3 in DNA: TGCAGTGCTAGGGACCCGGGACAGCCGACCTACGAGCAGTACTTC. It is translated as CSARDPGQPTYEQYF.

The sample holds a few counts of this clonotype. The chain uses TRBV4-1 and TRBJ1-5; perhaps TRBD1 as D (5 bases). Germline CDR1 is MGHRA and CDR2 is YSYEKL. CDR3 size: 17 residues. V lost 4 bases to trimming and J lost 1 base, with 17 bases between them. CDR3 in DNA: TGCGCCAGCAGCCCGGGCGCCCGGGGGACCAGCAATCAGCCCCAGCATTTT. This codes for CASSPGARGTSNQPQHF.

This clonotype occurred a few times. The V and J genes are TRBV9 and TRBJ2-7; D may match TRBD1 or TRBD2 (6 bases each). The V and J ends lost 4 bases and 7 bases respectively, with 18 bases between them. The V gene's germline CDR1 is SGDLS and CDR2 YYNGEE. There are 14 residues in the CDR3. The CDR3 nucleotides read TGTGCCAGCAGCCCACGACAAGGGGGGCGGGAGCAGTACTTC. This sequence encodes CASSPRQGGREQYF.

The chain recombines TRBV30 with TRBJ2-1, with 10 bases that match TRBD2. The germline V gene has CDR1 GTSNPN and CDR2 SVGIG (reference sequence). The V gene end was trimmed by 0 bases and the J gene end by 5 bases; junction bases not matched to a gene: 19. The CDR3 is 20 residues long. CDR3 sequence (DNA): TGTGCCTGGAGTGTACGTACTAGCGGGATTAAGTCCCAACGCAACAATGAGCAGTTCTTC. This sequence encodes CAWSVRTSGIKSQRNNEQFF.

This clonotype was recorded a few times. The CDR3 nucleotides are TGTGCCATCAGGGGGTTAGATACGCAGTATTTT. It is translated as CAIRGLDTQYF. The rearrangement joins TRBV10-3 to TRBJ2-3; D remains ambiguous. This CDR3 contains 11 residues. V was pared by 6 bases and J by 5 bases, with 6 bases between. Germline CDR1 reads ENHRY; CDR2 reads SYGVKD.

In this sample, this clonotype turned up a few times. The V and J genes are TRBV18 and TRBJ2-7, with 10 bases that match TRBD1. V lost 2 bases to trimming and J lost 9 bases; unmatched junction nucleotides: 10. The CDR3 runs 15 residues. The V gene's germline CDR1 is KGHSH and CDR2 LQKENI. CDR3 sequence reads: CASSPATGGYGGQYF. Written as DNA, the CDR3 is TGTGCCAGCTCACCAGCGACAGGGGGCTATGGCGGGCAGTACTTC.